These 6 T cell receptor beta chains were sequenced from one sample in a study of blood T cell repertoires in COVID-19. Sequencing was performed with immunoSEQ multiplex PCR; in TCRdb, only in-frame clones are kept and a portion is missing. This sample carries about 260,000 clones, about 90% of them seen once, and the ten largest clones take under 3%. Sequenced: peripheral blood. The receptors derive from a young adult with COVID-19, enrolled during active disease.

The chain recombines TRBV11-3 with TRBJ2-3; D possibly corresponds to TRBD2 (5 bases). Germline assignment: CDR1 SGHNT and CDR2 YENEEA. Trimming stripped 5 bases from V and 2 bases from J, with 14 bases between. The CDR3 runs to 15 residues. CDR3 sequence reads: CASSRGGQDTDTQYF. CDR3 nucleotide sequence: TGTGCCAGCAGCCGGGGTGGGCAAGACACAGATACGCAGTATTTT.

This chain connects TRBV19 to TRBJ2-5, with D possibly matching TRBD2 (5 bases). V was shortened by 5 bases and J by 4 bases, with 23 bases between the two germline ends. The length of the CDR3 is 17 residues. The germline CDR1 and CDR2 sequences are LNHDA and SQIVND (reference sequence). CDR3 sequence (DNA): TGTGCCAGTAGTCGCGCCCAACCGGGGTTCGGTCTAGAGACCCAGTACTTC. Residues: CASSRAQPGFGLETQYF.

The chain links TRBV4-3 to TRBJ2-7, with 7 nucleotides matching TRBD1. V lost 0 bases, J lost 3 bases, and 5 bases stayed unmatched. CDR1 is LGHNA, CDR2 YSLEER, per germline. The CDR3 covers 15 residues. DNA of the CDR3: TGCGCCAGCAGCCAAGAACGGACAGGTTACTACGAGCAGTACTTC. It specifies CASSQERTGYYEQYF.

J is TRBJ1-4 and V is TRBV18; possibly TRBD1 for D (6 bases). The CDR3 is 17 amino acids. Germline V CDR1 and CDR2: KGHSH, LQKENI. V was shortened by 3 bases and J by 4 bases, with 18 bases between the two germline ends. The CDR3: CASSPSPTGGHNEKLFF. CDR3 DNA sequence: TGTGCCAGCTCACCTAGCCCGACAGGAGGTCATAATGAAAAACTGTTTTTT.

The V and J genes are TRBV19 and TRBJ2-7, with 11 bases matching TRBD2. V was clipped by 3 bases and J by 5 bases; unmatched bases: 6. CDR3 length: 15 residues. Germline loops: CDR1 LNHDA, CDR2 SQIVND (reference sequence). CDR3 amino acids: CASSIPTSGSNEQYF. DNA of the CDR3: TGTGCCAGTAGTATCCCAACTAGCGGGAGTAACGAGCAGTACTTC.

The chain joins TRBV27 to TRBJ2-7; 9 nucleotides match TRBD2. Trimming removed 0 bases from V and 7 bases from J; junction bases left unmatched: 13. The CDR3 contains 17 residues. Germline values: CDR1 MNHEY, CDR2 SMNVEV (reference sequence). The CDR3 loop reads CASSLSTRLAALGEQYF. The CDR3 DNA reads as TGTGCCAGCAGTTTATCGACTAGACTAGCGGCCCTCGGAGAGCAGTACTTC.